Detailed here is one T cell receptor beta chain. Clones were read by immunoSEQ multiplex PCR, and TCRdb kept only the in-frame ones, dropping some. The sample consists of 65,000 to 85,000 clones, 94% of them appearing once. This specimen belongs to a study of T cell changes during pregnancy in multiple sclerosis. Trimming left V 4 bases short and J 4 bases short, with 20 bases between. Germline V gene lookup returns CDR1 MGHRA and CDR2 YSYEKL. This CDR3 is built from 16 residues. The sample in question was peripheral blood, obtained in the second trimester of pregnancy. This chain joins TRBV4-1 and TRBJ2-7; possible D gene TRBD2, 6 bases. The origin of this receptor is a female donor in good health, enrolled as a control in a pregnancy study. CDR3: CASSPVVRGSGYEQYF. CDR3 nucleotides: TGCGCCAGCAGCCCGGTTGTGCGGGGTTCGGGGTACGAGCAGTACTTC.